This T cell receptor (beta chain) was recovered during a study of OX40 agonist ivuxolimab in advanced cancers. Germline V gene lookup returns CDR1 SNHLY and CDR2 FYNNEI. This CDR3 contains 15 residues. Losses at the gene ends were 5 bases for V and 6 bases for J; bases not matched to a gene: 7. A history of autoimmune disease or systemic immunosuppression excluded patients. The repertoire was sequenced with immunoSEQ multiplex PCR; TCRdb's copy has only in-frame clones and lacks some. Of some 21,000 clones in the sample, about four fifths are singletons; the top ten hold just over 30%. Worth noting for this clone: Its antigen is undetermined.

Findings of the study overall: CD8+ T cells showed, on average, more clonal expansion than CD4+ cells.

The source material was CD4+ or CD8+ T cells sorted from blood, sampled in a trial of the OX40 agonist ivuxolimab. This receptor was taken from an adult with an advanced solid tumor such as melanoma, head and neck, liver or kidney cancer. The J gene is TRBJ1-3, the V gene TRBV2, with TRBD1 matching over 10 bases. CDR3 sequence reads: CASSPTGGAENTIYF. The CDR3 DNA is TGTGCCAGCAGTCCGACAGGGGGCGCGGAAAACACCATATATTTT.